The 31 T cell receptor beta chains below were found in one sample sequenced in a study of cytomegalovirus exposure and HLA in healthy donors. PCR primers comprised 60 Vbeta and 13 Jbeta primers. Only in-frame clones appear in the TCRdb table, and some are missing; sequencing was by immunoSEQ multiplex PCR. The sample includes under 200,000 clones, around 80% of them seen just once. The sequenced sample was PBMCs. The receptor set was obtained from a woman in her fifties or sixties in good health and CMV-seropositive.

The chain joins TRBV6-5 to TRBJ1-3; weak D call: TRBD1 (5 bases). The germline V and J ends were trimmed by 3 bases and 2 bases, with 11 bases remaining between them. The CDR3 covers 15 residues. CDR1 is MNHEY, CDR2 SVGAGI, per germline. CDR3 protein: CASSYTPGAGNTIYF. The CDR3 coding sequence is TGTGCCAGCAGTTATACACCGGGGGCTGGAAACACCATATATTTT.

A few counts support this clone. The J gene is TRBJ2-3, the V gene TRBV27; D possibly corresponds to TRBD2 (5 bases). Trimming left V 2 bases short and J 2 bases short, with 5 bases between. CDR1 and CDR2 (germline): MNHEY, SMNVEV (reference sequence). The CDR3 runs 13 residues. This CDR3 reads CASSLRDTDTQYF. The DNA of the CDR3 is TGTGCCAGCAGTTTACGGGACACAGATACGCAGTATTTT.

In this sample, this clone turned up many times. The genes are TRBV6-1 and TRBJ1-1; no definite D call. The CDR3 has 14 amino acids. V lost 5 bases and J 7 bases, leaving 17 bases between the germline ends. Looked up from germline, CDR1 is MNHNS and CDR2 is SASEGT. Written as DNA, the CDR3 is TGTGCCAGCAGTTCGCCGCCCAATGTAGATGAAGCTTTCTTT. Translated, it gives CASSSPPNVDEAFF.

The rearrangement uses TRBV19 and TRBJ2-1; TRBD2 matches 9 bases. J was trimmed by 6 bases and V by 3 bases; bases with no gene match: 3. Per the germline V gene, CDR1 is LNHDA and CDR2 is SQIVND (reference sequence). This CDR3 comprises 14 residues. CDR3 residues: CASSILAGSNEQFF. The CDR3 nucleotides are TGTGCCAGTAGTATTCTAGCGGGAAGCAATGAGCAGTTCTTC.

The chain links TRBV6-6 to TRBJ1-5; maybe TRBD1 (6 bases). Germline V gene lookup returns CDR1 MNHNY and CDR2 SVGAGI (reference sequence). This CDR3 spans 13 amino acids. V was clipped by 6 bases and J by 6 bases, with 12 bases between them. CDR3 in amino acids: CASRQGMGQPQHF. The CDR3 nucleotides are TGTGCCAGCAGACAGGGAATGGGTCAGCCCCAGCATTTT.

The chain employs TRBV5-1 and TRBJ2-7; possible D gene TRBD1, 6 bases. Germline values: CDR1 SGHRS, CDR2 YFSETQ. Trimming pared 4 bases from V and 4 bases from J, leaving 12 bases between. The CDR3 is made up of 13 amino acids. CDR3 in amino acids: CASSTDRVYEQYF. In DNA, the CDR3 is TGCGCCAGCAGCACGGACAGAGTGTACGAGCAGTACTTC. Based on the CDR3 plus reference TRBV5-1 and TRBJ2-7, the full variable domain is KAGVTQTPRYLIKTRGQQVTLSCSPISGHRSVSWYQQTPGQGLQFLFEYFSETQRNKGNFPGRFSGRQFSNSRSEMNVSTLELGDSALYLCASSTDRVYEQYFGPGTRLTVT.

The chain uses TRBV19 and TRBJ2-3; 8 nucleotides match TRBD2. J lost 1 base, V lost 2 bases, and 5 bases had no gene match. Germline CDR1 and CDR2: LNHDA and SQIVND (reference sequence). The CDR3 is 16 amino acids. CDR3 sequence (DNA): TGTGCCAGTAGTATAACCAGCGGGGGACGCACAGATACGCAGTATTTT. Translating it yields CASSITSGGRTDTQYF.

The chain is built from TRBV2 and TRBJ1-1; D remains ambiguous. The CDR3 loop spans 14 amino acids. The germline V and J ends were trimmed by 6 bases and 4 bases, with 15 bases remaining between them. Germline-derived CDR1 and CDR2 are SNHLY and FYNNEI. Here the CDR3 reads CASSRGPMGTEAFF. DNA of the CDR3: TGTGCCAGCAGCCGCGGCCCGATGGGCACTGAAGCTTTCTTT. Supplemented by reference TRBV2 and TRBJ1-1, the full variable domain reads EPEVTQTPSHQVTQMGQEVILRCVPISNHLYFYWYRQILGQKVEFLVSFYNNEISEKSEIFDDQFSVERPDGSNFTLKIRSTKLEDSAMYFCASSRGPMGTEAFFGQGTRLTVV.

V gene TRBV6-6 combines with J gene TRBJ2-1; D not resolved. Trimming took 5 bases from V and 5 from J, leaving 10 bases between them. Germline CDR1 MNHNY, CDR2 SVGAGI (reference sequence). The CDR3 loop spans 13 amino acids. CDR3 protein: CASSLSEHNEQFF. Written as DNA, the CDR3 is TGTGCCAGCAGTCTAAGTGAACACAATGAGCAGTTCTTC.

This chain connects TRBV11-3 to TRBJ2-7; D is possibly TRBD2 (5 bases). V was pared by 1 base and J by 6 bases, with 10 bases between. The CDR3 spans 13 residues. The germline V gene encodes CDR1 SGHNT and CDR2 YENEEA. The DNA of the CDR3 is TGTGCCAGCAGCTTAGTTTACGGGGTCGAGCAGTACTTC. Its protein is CASSLVYGVEQYF.

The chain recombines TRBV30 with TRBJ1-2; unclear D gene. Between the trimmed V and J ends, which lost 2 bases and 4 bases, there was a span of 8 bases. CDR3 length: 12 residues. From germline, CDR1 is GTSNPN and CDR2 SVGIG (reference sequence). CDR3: CAWSIQIYGYTF. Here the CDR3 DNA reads TGTGCCTGGAGTATACAGATCTATGGCTACACCTTC.

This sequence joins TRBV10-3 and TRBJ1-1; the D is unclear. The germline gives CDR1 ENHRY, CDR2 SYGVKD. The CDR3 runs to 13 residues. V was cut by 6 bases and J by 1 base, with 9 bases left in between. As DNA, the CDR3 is TGTGCCATCAGCCCTATCCAGAACACTGAAGCTTTCTTT. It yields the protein CAISPIQNTEAFF.

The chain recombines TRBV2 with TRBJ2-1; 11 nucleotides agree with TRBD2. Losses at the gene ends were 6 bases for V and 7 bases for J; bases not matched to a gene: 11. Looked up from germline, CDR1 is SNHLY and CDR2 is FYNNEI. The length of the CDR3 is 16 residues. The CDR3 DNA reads TGTGCCAGCAGGATAGCGGGGGGGCCGGTGGGGAATGAGCAGTTCTTC. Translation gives CASRIAGGPVGNEQFF.

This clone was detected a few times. The CDR3 sequence is CASSLQGADTQYF. CDR3 sequence (DNA): TGTGCCAGCAGCTTACAGGGGGCAGATACGCAGTATTTT. The chain employs TRBV11-3 and TRBJ2-3; TRBD1 aligns across 7 bases. J gave up 4 bases and V 2 bases, and 0 bases lay outside the gene matches. In germline, CDR1 is SGHNT, CDR2 YENEEA. CDR3 length: 13 amino acids.

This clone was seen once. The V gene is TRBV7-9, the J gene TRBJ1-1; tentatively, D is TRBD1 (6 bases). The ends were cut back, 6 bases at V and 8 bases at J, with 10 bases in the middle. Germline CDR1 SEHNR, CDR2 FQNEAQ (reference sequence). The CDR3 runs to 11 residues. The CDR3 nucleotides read TGTGCCAGCAGAGAAGGGACAGAAGCTTTCTTT. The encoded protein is CASREGTEAFF.

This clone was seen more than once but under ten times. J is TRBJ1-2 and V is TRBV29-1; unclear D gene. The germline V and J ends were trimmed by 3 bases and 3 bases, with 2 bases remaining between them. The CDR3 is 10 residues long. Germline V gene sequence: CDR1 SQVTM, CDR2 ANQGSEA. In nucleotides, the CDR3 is TGCAGCGTTGACTACTATGGCTACACCTTC. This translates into CSVDYYGYTF.

This chain's CDR3 is CASSKDKGERASYEQYF. The CDR3, as DNA: TGTGCCAGCAGCAAAGACAAAGGTGAGCGGGCCTCCTACGAGCAGTACTTC. The genes are TRBV21-1 and TRBJ2-7; TRBD2 reflects the table's D call only, with no check against the DNA. TRBV21-1 is a recognized pseudogene. CDR3 length: 17 amino acids.

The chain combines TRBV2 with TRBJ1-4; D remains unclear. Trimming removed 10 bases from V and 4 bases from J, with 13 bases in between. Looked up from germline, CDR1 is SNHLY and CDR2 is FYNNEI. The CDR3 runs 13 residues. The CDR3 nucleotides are TGTGCCACTACAAGGGAGATTAATGAAAAACTGTTTTTT. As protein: CATTREINEKLFF.

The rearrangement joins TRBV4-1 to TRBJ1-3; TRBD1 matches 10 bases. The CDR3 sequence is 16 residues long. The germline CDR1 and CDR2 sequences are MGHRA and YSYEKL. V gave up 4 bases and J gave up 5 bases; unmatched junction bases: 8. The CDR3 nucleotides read TGCGCCAGCAGCCTCCGAGGGACAGGGGAAAGAAACACCATATATTTT. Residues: CASSLRGTGERNTIYF.

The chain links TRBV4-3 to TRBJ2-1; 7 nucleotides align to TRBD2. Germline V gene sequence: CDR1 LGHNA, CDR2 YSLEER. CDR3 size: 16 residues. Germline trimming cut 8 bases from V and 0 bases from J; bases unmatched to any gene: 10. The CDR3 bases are TGCGCCAGCGCCTGGAAGGCTAGCGGCTCCTACAATGAGCAGTTCTTC. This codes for CASAWKASGSYNEQFF.

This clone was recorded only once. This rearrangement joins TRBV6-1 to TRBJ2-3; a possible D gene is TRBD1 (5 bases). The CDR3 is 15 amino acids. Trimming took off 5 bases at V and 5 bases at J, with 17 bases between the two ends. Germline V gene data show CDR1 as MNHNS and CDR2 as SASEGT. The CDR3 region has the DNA TGTGCCAGCAGTCTGGACAATGCTAGGGGAGATACGCAGTATTTT. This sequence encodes CASSLDNARGDTQYF.

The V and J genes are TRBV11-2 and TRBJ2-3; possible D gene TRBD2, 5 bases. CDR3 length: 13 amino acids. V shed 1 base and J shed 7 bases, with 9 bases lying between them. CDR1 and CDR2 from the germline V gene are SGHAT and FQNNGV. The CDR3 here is CASSLAREYTQYF. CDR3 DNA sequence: TGTGCCAGCAGCTTAGCGAGGGAATATACGCAGTATTTT.

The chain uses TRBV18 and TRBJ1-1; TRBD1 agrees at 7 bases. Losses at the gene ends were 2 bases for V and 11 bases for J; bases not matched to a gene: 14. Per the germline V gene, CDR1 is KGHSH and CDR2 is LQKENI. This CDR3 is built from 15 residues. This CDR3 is CASSPISDRPQVAFF. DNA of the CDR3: TGTGCCAGCTCACCAATTTCGGACAGGCCGCAAGTCGCTTTCTTT.

This CDR3 is CASGTTSSGGANTQYF. The CDR3 bases are TGTGCCAGCGGTACTACATCTAGCGGGGGGGCCAATACGCAGTATTTT. The rearrangement joins TRBV7-3 to TRBJ2-3, with 12 positions matching TRBD2. This CDR3 region has 16 residues. V was pared by 8 bases and J by 7 bases, with 13 bases of the junction left unmatched. The germline V gene has CDR1 SGHTA and CDR2 FQGTGA.

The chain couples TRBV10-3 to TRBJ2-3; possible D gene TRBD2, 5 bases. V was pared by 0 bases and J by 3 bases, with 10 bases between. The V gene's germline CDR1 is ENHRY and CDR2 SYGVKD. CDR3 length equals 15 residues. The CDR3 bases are TGTGCCATCAGTGAGTCCGGACTGACGACAGATACGCAGTATTTT. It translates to CAISESGLTTDTQYF.

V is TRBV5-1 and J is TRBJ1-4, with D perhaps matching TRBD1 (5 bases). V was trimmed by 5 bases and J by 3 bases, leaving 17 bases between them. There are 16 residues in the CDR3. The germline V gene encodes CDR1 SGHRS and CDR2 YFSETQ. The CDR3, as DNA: TGCGCCAGCAGACGATTAGACAGTTTGTCTAATGAAAAACTGTTTTTT. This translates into CASRRLDSLSNEKLFF.

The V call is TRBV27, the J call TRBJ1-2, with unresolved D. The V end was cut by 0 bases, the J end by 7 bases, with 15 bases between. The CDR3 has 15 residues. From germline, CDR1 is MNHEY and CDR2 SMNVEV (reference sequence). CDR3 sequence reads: CASSLSNNPGRGYTF. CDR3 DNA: TGTGCCAGCAGTTTATCGAATAACCCAGGCCGTGGCTACACCTTC.

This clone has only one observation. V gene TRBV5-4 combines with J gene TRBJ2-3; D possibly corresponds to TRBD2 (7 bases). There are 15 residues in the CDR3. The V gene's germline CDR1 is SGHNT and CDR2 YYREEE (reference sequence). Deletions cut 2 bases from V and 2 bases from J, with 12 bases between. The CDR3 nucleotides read TGTGCCAGCAGCTTCCCGCGGGGGCCCACAGATACGCAGTATTTT. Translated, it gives CASSFPRGPTDTQYF.

Written as DNA, the CDR3 is TGTGCCAGCAGCTTGGGGGCATCAGGGGGCTACGAGCAGTACTTC. Its protein product is CASSLGASGGYEQYF. The V gene is TRBV5-4, the J gene TRBJ2-7, with 7 bases identical to TRBD1. Germline V gene lookup returns CDR1 SGHNT and CDR2 YYREEE (reference sequence). Trimming cost V 0 bases and J 3 bases; bases outside gene matches: 6. This CDR3 has 15 amino acids.

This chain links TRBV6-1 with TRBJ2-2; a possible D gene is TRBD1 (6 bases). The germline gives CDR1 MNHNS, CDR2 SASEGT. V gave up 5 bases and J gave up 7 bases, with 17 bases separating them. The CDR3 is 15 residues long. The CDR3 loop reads CASSFNIQGIGELFF. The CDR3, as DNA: TGTGCCAGCAGTTTTAATATACAGGGAATCGGGGAGCTGTTTTTT.

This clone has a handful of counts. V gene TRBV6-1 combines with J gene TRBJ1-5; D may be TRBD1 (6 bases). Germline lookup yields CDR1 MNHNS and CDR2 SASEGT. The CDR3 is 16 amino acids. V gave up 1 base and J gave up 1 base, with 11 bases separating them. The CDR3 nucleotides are TGTGCCAGCAGTGAAGACAGGGTTAGAAGCAATCAGCCCCAGCATTTT. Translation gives CASSEDRVRSNQPQHF.